This TCR beta chain is from a study of shared clonotypes between healthy human individuals. Turning to the study itself: The donor pool was made up of a couple of women and a few men aged 18 to 49.

Donors were healthy HIV-negative adults without recently reported acute infections or vaccinations. Each cell subset's genomic DNA was divided evenly among several immunoSEQ plates. The sequenced material, unsorted PBMC DNA, was run on ten immunoSEQ deep assay plates. Libraries were prepared by immunoSEQ multiplex PCR; TCRdb keeps only in-frame clonotypes and omits some of them. The data contain 450,000 to 500,000 clones, 81% of them singletons. The CDR3 runs 15 residues. Looked up from germline, CDR1 is LGHNA and CDR2 is YNFKEQ. Trimming cost V 2 bases and J 5 bases, with 12 bases left between them. The TCR comes from a woman in her forties in good health. Some clones in this sample may be carry-over from other donors' samples. The V call is TRBV4-2, the J call TRBJ2-2; D unresolved. Sequenced: PBMCs. The DNA for the CDR3 is TGTGCCAGCAGCCAAACCTATTCTGGTACCGGGGAGCTGTTTTTT. It encodes CASSQTYSGTGELFF.